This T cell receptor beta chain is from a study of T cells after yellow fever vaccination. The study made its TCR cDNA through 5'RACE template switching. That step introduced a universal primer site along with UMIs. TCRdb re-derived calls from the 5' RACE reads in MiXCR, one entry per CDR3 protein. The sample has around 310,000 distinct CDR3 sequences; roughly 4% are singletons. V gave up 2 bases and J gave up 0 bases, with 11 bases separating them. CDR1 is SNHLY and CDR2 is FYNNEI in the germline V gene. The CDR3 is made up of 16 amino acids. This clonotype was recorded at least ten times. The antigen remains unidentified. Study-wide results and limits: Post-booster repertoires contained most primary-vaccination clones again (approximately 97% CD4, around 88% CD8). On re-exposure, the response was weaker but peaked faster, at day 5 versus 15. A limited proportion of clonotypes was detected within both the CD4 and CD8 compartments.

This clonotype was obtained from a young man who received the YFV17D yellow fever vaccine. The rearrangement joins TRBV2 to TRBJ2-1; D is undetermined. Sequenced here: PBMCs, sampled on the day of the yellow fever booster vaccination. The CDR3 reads CASSELLAFSYNEQFF. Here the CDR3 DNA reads TGTGCCAGCAGTGAATTGCTTGCGTTCTCCTACAATGAGCAGTTCTTC.